Listed below are T cell receptor beta chains from one sample, sequenced in a study of T-cell memory formation after mild COVID-19. TCRdb fed the 5' RACE reads into MiXCR, producing one record per CDR3 protein. This repertoire shows 100,000 or so distinct CDR3 sequences, roughly 10% found once; its top ten account for around 39%. Sequencing was carried out using PBMCs or a T cell subset sorted from them (not recorded which). These receptors all stem from a young man who had mild COVID-19 (a few samples of this study predate the infection). Cell type and time point are not known. The CDR3 runs from the conserved cysteine through the conserved F or W. The D gene is left open where the match is weak. Some rows have no size entry. The others give once, few or many, or a class for an expanded clone.

TGCAGTGCTTCGGCGGGCTACAATGAGCAGTTCTTC | CSASAGYNEQFF | TRBJ2-1 | NA | many | TRBV20-1
TGCGCCAGCAGCTTGGCCCCGGGACTAGCGGGGGGGCCTCCAGATACGCAGTATTTT | CASSLAPGLAGGPPDTQYF | TRBJ2-3 | TRBD2 | few | TRBV5-1
TGCGCCAGCAGTCCACTAGCGATCACTAGCACAGATACGCAGTATTTT | CASSPLAITSTDTQYF | TRBJ2-3 | TRBD2 | NA | TRBV4-3
TGCGCCAGCAGCCTCGGGGGGACGGTTGCAACTAATGAAAAACTGTTTTTT | CASSLGGTVATNEKLFF | TRBJ1-4 | NA | NA | TRBV5-1
TGCGCCAGCAGCCAGGGACAGGTGGAGAATGAGCAGTTCTTC | CASSQGQVENEQFF | TRBJ2-1 | TRBD1 | NA | TRBV4-1
TGCGCCAGCAGCACAAGACAGGAGAGCACAGATACGCAGTATTTT | CASSTRQESTDTQYF | TRBJ2-3 | NA | NA | TRBV5-1
TGTGCCAGCACCGAAGCGCCGGGACTCTCCTACGAGCAGTACTTC | CASTEAPGLSYEQYF | TRBJ2-7 | NA | few | TRBV6-2/TRBV6-3
TGCGCCAGCAGTCTGGGATCAGAGACTGAAGCTTTCTTT | CASSLGSETEAFF | TRBJ1-1 | NA | many | TRBV5-1
TGTGCCACCAGTGACCTAAGCGGGGGCACAGATACGCAGTATTTT | CATSDLSGGTDTQYF | TRBJ2-3 | TRBD2 | NA | TRBV24-1
TGTGCCATCAATCCGGGACAGGGATACACTGAAGCTTTCTTT | CAINPGQGYTEAFF | TRBJ1-1 | TRBD1 | NA | TRBV10-3
TGCGCCAGCAGCCAAGATTTTCATGAGACTAGCGCCTCTGGTACGCAGTATTTT | CASSQDFHETSASGTQYF | TRBJ2-3 | TRBD2 | NA | TRBV4-3
TGTGCCAGCACGGCGGCTAGCGGATACAATGAGCAGTTCTTC | CASTAASGYNEQFF | TRBJ2-1 | TRBD2 | NA | TRBV12-3/TRBV12-4
TGTGCCAGCAGCCACCGAGGGGAGGGGCGGGGAGGCTACACCTTC | CASSHRGEGRGGYTF | TRBJ1-2 | NA | NA | TRBV7-9
TGCGCCAGCAGCTTGCGAGGAGGGGGGCCGGAGACCCAGTACTTC | CASSLRGGGPETQYF | TRBJ2-5 | NA | NA | TRBV5-1